This T cell receptor (beta chain) comes out of a study of cytomegalovirus exposure and HLA in healthy donors (dated by TCRdb to about 2017). Looking at the study overall: An earlier analysis of some 620 of the donors reported 276 Gb of sequence data and 117 million unique TCR beta sequences obtained from approximately 180 million T cells. Both class I and class II loci were covered by HLA typing, at four-digit resolution. An earlier analysis of several hundred of the donors applied high-throughput TCR beta sequencing to assess whether each TCR beta V gene segment acted as functional or pseudogenic. To predict cytomegalovirus infection status, the study combined high-throughput TCR immunosequencing, statistical association of individual TCRs with disease status, and machine learning. Donor age, sex, ethnicity and CMV serostatus were compiled alongside the repertoire data. Among a few hundred genotyped donors of the cohort, an average of 235,054 unique TCR beta nucleotide sequences were sequenced per donor, around 20% of them non-productive. Besides the first cohort of roughly 700 subjects, a separate validation cohort made up of over a hundred different subjects was used. A later analysis re-examined previously published TCR beta repertoires from just over 650 donors and added high-resolution HLA genotyping to investigate patterns of TCR occurrence. The study was designed to test whether signatures of past pathogen exposure could be identified by cataloging public T cell receptors. The study used immunosequencing to profile the T cell repertoires of approximately 650 subjects and linked those repertoires to cytomegalovirus serostatus. A later genetic analysis took genome-wide SNP genotypes for about three fifths of the 666 donors and used that subset as a discovery cohort. About 310 gigabases of sequencing data and roughly 90 million unique TCR sequences were included in an early release covering around 650 HLA-typed donors. Among the roughly 370 genotyped donors, more than 70% belonged to the genetic ancestry cluster associated with self-reported Caucasian donors. Typing coverage differed by locus: A, B, C, DRB1 and DQB1 were typed in roughly 620-630 donors, DQA1 in roughly 500, DPA1 in some 600, and DPB1 in about 450. Rather than using new phenotypic data, the later analysis identified candidate immune exposures from TCR beta sequences and from how often those sequences occurred across donors. Every discovery cohort repertoire had been produced on one sequencing platform. A handful of DR-DQ haplotypes were handled as single units for association and clustering because linkage in the cohort was strong.

In total, approximately 610 healthy bone marrow donors made up the cohort. Cohort members were all nominally healthy when sampled, although unrecorded immune exposures were likely present. The donor was CMV seronegative and belonged to the group of under 400 seronegative cohort members. Every donor gave a peripheral blood sample, and the peripheral blood mononuclear cells from that sample were used for TCR beta sequencing. The Qiagen DNeasy Blood Extraction Kit was used to extract genomic DNA from the blood cell samples. General conclusions and limits of the study: Most TCR sequences were observed very rarely across donors, whereas some public TCRs were present in many individuals. A later genetic analysis associated a missense DCLRE1C variant with V-gene and J-gene trimming of TCR beta chains, and an independent cohort replicated the association. Immune exposure information for the cohort was limited to CMV serostatus. Because the 87-base-pair reads could not distinguish some IMGT-functional V segments, including TRBV6-2 and TRBV6-3, those segments were excluded. Only TCR beta chains were sequenced in this cohort, and the absence of alpha or paired-chain data limited detectable features. In a later analysis, TCR association rates were found to vary across HLA loci, with the most associated TCRs seen for DRB1 alleles and the fewest for HLA-C alleles. The classifier was reported to diagnose cytomegalovirus status with high specificity and sensitivity in both the original and validation cohorts. A further reported finding was that TCR beta sequences accurately predicted the HLA-A and HLA-B alleles for most subjects in the first cohort. In an earlier analysis of some 540 of the donors, most TCR beta V segments appeared in productive rearrangements about 87% or about 30% of the time, broadly matching IMGT annotations. The sequencing pipeline was judged likely to have produced a cluster of highly shared sequence variants as a technical artifact. At a false discovery rate of 0.05, a later analysis linked around 15,000 TCR beta sequences to specific HLA alleles. According to the authors, the approach could potentially be generalized to other disease states and immunological phenotypes. Because HLA typing was unavailable for some donors at each locus, only the typed subset was used in association tests. Three of the identified cytomegalovirus-associated TCR beta chains were confirmed in vitro to be specific for cytomegalovirus antigens. Roughly 15 rarely observed V segments, including chromosome 9 orphons, were excluded from the earlier analysis of just under 600 of the donors because counts were too low. Linkage disequilibrium might explain the correlated functional status among segregating V segments, but an unknown experimental factor could not be ruled out. Assigning TCR associations to individual alleles was difficult when HLA alleles, especially DR and DQ, strongly co-occurred. The study listed over 150 TCR beta chains as associated with cytomegalovirus. Sequencing depth was assumed to be roughly uniform across donors in the presence/absence analyses, though that assumption may not hold. According to a later genetic analysis, donors in an Asian-associated ancestry cluster had fewer N-insertions in productive TCRs than the roughly 700-donor mean. A later analysis reported that several top co-occurrence clusters appeared linked to parvovirus B19, influenza, CMV and Epstein-Barr virus. Compared with equally common non-associated chains, HLA-associated TCR beta chains in a later analysis were more clonally expanded and had lower generation probabilities. Most CMV-associated TCR beta chains appeared to be HLA-restricted in a later analysis, and the HLA associations seemed to be driven largely by CMV exposure.

CDR1 MNHEY and CDR2 SMNVEV are derived from the germline V gene (reference sequence). The V end loses 7 bases and the J end loses 2 bases, and a stretch of 18 bases separates them. There are 15 amino acids in the CDR3, from cysteine to phenylalanine inclusive. Only CDR3 DNA is held: 45 bases, read in frame from base 1. In the case of this clone: Its binding antigen is unknown. No clone much larger than this one lies a single base away; base qualities are absent.

Library preparation employed the immunoSEQ multiplex PCR assay. The multiplex PCR relied on a mix of 60 forward primers for TCR Vbeta segments and 13 reverse primers for TCR Jbeta segments. A multiplex PCR assay on genomic DNA amplified the CDR3 region of rearranged TCR beta genes. On the Illumina HiSeq System, the amplified TCR beta libraries were sequenced as 87-base-pair reads. Processing in the source paper ran as follows. A later analysis tallied roughly 76 million unique TCR beta chains across the 550 to 850 repertoires, and some 12 million of those chains were shared by two or more donors. A nearest-neighbor algorithm error-corrected the raw reads and collapsed the reads into unique sequences, merging closely related sequences to remove PCR and sequencing errors. Alignment of CDR3 sequences to IMGT reference sequences was used to assign V, D and J gene segments. For a sequence to be retained, a match of at least six nucleotides to both a V gene segment and a J gene segment was required. A rearrangement was called productive if the CDR3 had no stop codons and remained in frame with V and J, and every other rearrangement was called non-productive. Following IMGT convention, CDR3 was defined as the stretch from the second conserved V-encoded cysteine up to the conserved J-encoded phenylalanine. In an earlier analysis of 550 to 650 of the donors, sequences lacking an unambiguous match to a single V gene segment were excluded. In an earlier analysis of several hundred of the donors, V segments were called functional above 56.7% productive rearrangements and were called segregating when the between-donor standard deviation exceeded 5%. A statistical classification framework was developed to diagnose cytomegalovirus status using the catalog of TCR beta chain sequences. In a later analysis, TCR nucleotide sequences were compared against IMGT/GENE-DB human TR gene sequences so that V and J genes could be assigned. The TCRdist pipeline was used in a later analysis to assign CDR3 sequences and most-parsimonious VDJ recombination scenarios. In a later analysis, each TCR beta chain was defined by its CDR3 amino acid sequence together with its V-gene family, and reads lacking a unique V-gene family were excluded. A later analysis removed roughly 590 highly shared, low-generation-probability nucleotide sequences to deal with suspected cross-contamination and a sequencing artifact. For each public chain, a later analysis derived a clonal expansion index from normalized ranks of inferred template counts within each repertoire. Generation probabilities in a later analysis came from a VDJ recombination model fitted to out-of-frame rearrangements, and those results were checked against IGoR. Hypergeometric tests were used in a later analysis to score TCR-TCR, TCR-HLA and TCR-CMV co-occurrence, with a repertoire-size bias correction applied to the TCR pairs. To estimate false discovery rates, a later analysis permuted the HLA or CMV assignments 20 times. In a later analysis, co-occurring TCRs were grouped using DBSCAN, with TCRdist sequence similarity added in when clustering inside HLA-allele-positive subsets. Co-occurrence clustering excluded repertoires with fewer than 30,000 or more than 120,000 public chains, plus five with anomalous nucleotide sharing. This is the immuneACCESS table as TCRdb keeps it, with only in-frame sequences that have V and J called. A part of the clones is gone; compared with another copy, unresolved V genes explain less than half, and the rest is unexplained. V and J calls and clone size are as listed in that table; D and trimming were resolved from the DNA. The sample table shows some 90,000 clones, and about two thirds are seen once. Around 8.4% of the sample comes from the top ten.

The chain couples TRBV27 to TRBJ2-7; possibly the D gene is TRBD1, per 5 matching bases. This sequence was found in a man in his fifties or sixties in good health and CMV-seronegative. The sample taken for sequencing was PBMCs. The base sequence is TGTGCCAGCAAAAAAGGGGTACAGGACGCCTACGAGCAGTACTTC. It translates to CASKKGVQDAYEQYF.